The 13 T cell receptor beta chains given below trace back to one sample, sequenced in a study of blood T cells in healthy people across ages. Combining a sample-barcoded 5' primer with a J-beta primer mix, a second PCR ran for 7 to 11 cycles. TCRdb passed the 5' RACE reads through MiXCR, listing each CDR3 protein once. This sample has about 640,000 distinct CDR3 sequences, with approximately 50% found just once. Sequencing was done on a sample of blood. The source is a man aged 55 to 69 in good health.

In this sample, this clonotype turned up once. The chain carries TRBV12-3 or TRBV12-4 and TRBJ1-2; D is undetermined. V was clipped by 5 bases and J by 11 bases, with 15 bases between them. CDR3 length: 12 amino acids. CDR3 loop: CASSPTGRAYTF. The CDR3 nucleotides are TGTGCCAGCAGTCCGACTGGACGGGCTTACACCTTC.

This clonotype came up a few times. CDR3 DNA: TGCGCCAGCAGCTCTGGGGACAGGGGGCAAAACACTGAAGCTTTCTTT. It specifies CASSSGDRGQNTEAFF. This chain links TRBV5-1 with TRBJ1-1; TRBD1 aligns across 12 bases. CDR3 length equals 16 residues. Germline V lookup: CDR1 SGHRS, CDR2 YFSETQ. J lost 2 bases, V lost 3 bases, and 5 bases had no gene match.

The chain uses TRBV29-1 and TRBJ1-2; maybe TRBD1 (5 bases). Germline CDR1 SQVTM, CDR2 ANQGSEA. V shed 3 bases and J shed 2 bases, with 7 bases lying between them. The CDR3 length is 12 residues. The DNA for the CDR3 is TGCAGCGTTGAGTGGACAAACTATGGCTACACCTTC. Protein product: CSVEWTNYGYTF.

This clonotype has a handful of counts. V is TRBV7-2 and J is TRBJ2-3, with 11 positions matching TRBD2. This CDR3 is built from 14 residues. The V gene end was trimmed by 5 bases and the J gene end by 5 bases; junction bases not matched to a gene: 3. Germline V gene lookup returns CDR1 SGHTA and CDR2 FQGNSA. In DNA form, the CDR3 reads TGTGCCAGCAGCCGGGGACTAGCGGTAGATACGCAGTATTTT. This gives the protein CASSRGLAVDTQYF.

The genes are TRBV7-9 and TRBJ2-5, with D hard to call. V was clipped by 5 bases and J by 5 bases, with 12 bases between them. CDR1 and CDR2 (germline): SEHNR, FQNEAQ (reference sequence). The CDR3 spans 13 residues. The CDR3 DNA is TGTGCCAGCAGCCTTGAGGTCCGTGAGACCCAGTACTTC. Amino acid sequence: CASSLEVRETQYF.

This clonotype was counted between two and nine times. J is TRBJ2-3 and V is TRBV5-1, with D perhaps TRBD2 (7 bases). V was trimmed by 4 bases and J by 1 base, leaving 13 bases between them. CDR3 length: 15 amino acids. From germline, CDR1 is SGHRS and CDR2 YFSETQ. The CDR3 sequence: CASSPLGGRTDTQYF. CDR3 nucleotides: TGCGCCAGCAGCCCCCTGGGGGGGCGCACAGATACGCAGTATTTT.

V gene TRBV14 combines with J gene TRBJ2-1, with TRBD1 identical over 10 bases. The V gene's germline CDR1 is SGHDN and CDR2 FVKESK. The CDR3 runs to 18 residues. Trimming removed 0 bases from V and 0 bases from J; junction bases left unmatched: 5. CDR3 amino acids: CASSQEETGGSSYNEQFF. In nucleotides, the CDR3 is TGTGCCAGCAGCCAAGAGGAGACAGGGGGCAGCTCCTACAATGAGCAGTTCTTC.

This clonotype was detected only once. The V gene is TRBV5-1, the J gene TRBJ1-1; D possibly corresponds to TRBD1 (6 bases). Deletions cut 0 bases from V and 6 bases from J, with 9 bases between. The CDR3 is made up of 13 amino acids. From germline, CDR1 is SGHRS and CDR2 YFSETQ. CDR3: CASSLGTVPEAFF. The CDR3 bases are TGCGCCAGCAGCTTGGGGACAGTGCCTGAAGCTTTCTTT.

The rearrangement uses TRBV20-1 and TRBJ1-2, with TRBD1 identical over 7 bases. Looked up from germline, CDR1 is DFQATT and CDR2 is SNEGSKA (reference sequence). This CDR3 is built from 12 residues. The DNA for the CDR3 is TGCAGACCGGCCCAGACAGGGAAGGGCTACACCTTC. It is translated as CRPAQTGKGYTF.

The table lists this clonotype with a few counts. The V and J genes are TRBV6-6 and TRBJ2-7; TRBD1 matches at 10 bases. Germline CDR1 MNHNY, CDR2 SVGAGI (reference sequence). CDR3 size: 15 residues. V shed 7 bases and J 6 bases; nucleotides not matched to a gene: 12. In DNA form, the CDR3 reads TGTGCCAGCAAATATCCCGGGACAGGGGTCCCCGAGCAGTACTTC. Its protein product is CASKYPGTGVPEQYF.

This chain connects TRBV5-1 to TRBJ2-5, with 8 positions matching TRBD1. The trim removed 3 bases at V and 2 bases at J, leaving 6 bases unmatched. The CDR3 has 15 amino acids. Germline V gene data show CDR1 as SGHRS and CDR2 as YFSETQ. CDR3: CASSWGGQGQETQYF. The CDR3 nucleotides read TGCGCCAGCAGCTGGGGAGGACAGGGACAAGAGACCCAGTACTTC.

As regards this clonotype: A read error may produce the germline difference seen at one junction end. The rearrangement joins TRBV3-1 to TRBJ2-7; D possibly corresponds to TRBD1 (5 bases). The CDR3 length is 18 residues. CDR1 is LGHDT, CDR2 YNNKEL, per germline (reference sequence). As DNA, the CDR3 is TGTGCCAGCAGTCAAGGGGTAGGACGCTACTCAAACTCCTACGAGCAGTACTTC. Translated: CASSQGVGRYSNSYEQYF.

This chain joins TRBV12-3 or TRBV12-4 and TRBJ2-1; D tentatively reads TRBD1 or TRBD2 (6 bases each). Deletions cut 5 bases from V and 12 bases from J, with 11 bases between. The CDR3 is 11 residues long. CDR3 nucleotide sequence: TGTGCCAGCAGTATAGGGGGGCCGCAGTTCTTC. It translates to CASSIGGPQFF.